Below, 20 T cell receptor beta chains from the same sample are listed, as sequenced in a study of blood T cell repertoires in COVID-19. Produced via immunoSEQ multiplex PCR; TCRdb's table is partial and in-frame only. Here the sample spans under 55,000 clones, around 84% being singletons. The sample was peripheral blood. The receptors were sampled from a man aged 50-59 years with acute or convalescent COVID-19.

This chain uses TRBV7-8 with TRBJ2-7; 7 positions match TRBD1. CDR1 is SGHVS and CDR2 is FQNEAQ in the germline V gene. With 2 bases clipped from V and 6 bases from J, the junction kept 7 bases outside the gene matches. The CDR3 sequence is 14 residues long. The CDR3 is CASSLQTGIVEQYF. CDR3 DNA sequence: TGTGCCAGCAGCTTACAGACAGGGATCGTCGAGCAGTACTTC.

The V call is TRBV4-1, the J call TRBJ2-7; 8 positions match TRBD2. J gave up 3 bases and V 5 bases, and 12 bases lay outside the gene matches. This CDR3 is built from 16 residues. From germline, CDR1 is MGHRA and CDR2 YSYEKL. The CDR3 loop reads CASSSIPTSVSYEQYF. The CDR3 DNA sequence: TGCGCCAGCAGCTCGATTCCGACTAGCGTCAGCTACGAGCAGTACTTC.

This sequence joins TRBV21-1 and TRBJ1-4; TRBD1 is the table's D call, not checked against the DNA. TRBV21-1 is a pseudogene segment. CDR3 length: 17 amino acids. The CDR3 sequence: CASSEADRGQTNEKLFF. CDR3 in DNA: TGTGCCAGCAGCGAGGCGGACAGGGGGCAGACTAATGAAAAACTGTTTTTT.

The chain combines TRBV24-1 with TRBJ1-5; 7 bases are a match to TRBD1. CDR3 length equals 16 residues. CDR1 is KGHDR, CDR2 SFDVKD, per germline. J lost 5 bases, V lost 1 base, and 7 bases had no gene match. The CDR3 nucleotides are TGTGCCACCAGTGATTTCGAGACAGGGTCGGATCAGCCCCAGCATTTT. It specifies CATSDFETGSDQPQHF.

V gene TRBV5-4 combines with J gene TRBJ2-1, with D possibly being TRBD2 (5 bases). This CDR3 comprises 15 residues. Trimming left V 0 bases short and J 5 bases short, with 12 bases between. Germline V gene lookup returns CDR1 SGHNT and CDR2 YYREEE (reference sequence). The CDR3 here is CASSLEYTGDNEQFF. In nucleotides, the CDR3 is TGTGCCAGCAGCTTGGAGTACACCGGGGACAATGAGCAGTTCTTC.

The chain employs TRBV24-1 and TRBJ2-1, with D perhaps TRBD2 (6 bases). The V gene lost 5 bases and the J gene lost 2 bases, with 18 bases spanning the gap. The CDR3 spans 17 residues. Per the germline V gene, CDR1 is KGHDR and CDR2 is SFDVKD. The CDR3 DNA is TGTGCCACCAGTGCCGCCCAGCGGGTGACAACCTACAATGAGCAGTTCTTC. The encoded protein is CATSAAQRVTTYNEQFF.

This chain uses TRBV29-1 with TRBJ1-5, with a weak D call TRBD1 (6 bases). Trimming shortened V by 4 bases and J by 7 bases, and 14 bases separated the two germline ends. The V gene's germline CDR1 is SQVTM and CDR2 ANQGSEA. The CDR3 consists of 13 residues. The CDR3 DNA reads TGCAGCGTTGGGGGGGGCAGGGAGCAGCCCCAGCATTTT. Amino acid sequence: CSVGGGREQPQHF.

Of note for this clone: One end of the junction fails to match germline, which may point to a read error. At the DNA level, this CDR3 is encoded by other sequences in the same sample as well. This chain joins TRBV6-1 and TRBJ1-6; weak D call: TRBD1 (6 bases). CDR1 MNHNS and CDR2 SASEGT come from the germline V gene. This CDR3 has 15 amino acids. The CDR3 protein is CASSEVRGASSPLHF. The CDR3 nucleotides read TGTGCCAGCAGTGAAGTGCGGGGGGCGAGTTCACCCCTCCATTTT.

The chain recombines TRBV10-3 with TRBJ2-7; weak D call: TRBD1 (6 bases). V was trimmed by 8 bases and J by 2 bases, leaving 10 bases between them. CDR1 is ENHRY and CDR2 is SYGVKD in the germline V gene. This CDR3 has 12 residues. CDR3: CAIRDTAYEQYF. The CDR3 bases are TGTGCCATCCGGGACACAGCCTACGAGCAGTACTTC.

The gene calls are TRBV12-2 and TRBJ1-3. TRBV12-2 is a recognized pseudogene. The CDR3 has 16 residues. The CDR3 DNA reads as TGTGCAAGTCGCTTAGGAAAAGCACGCTCTGGAAACACCATATATTTT. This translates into CASRLGKARSGNTIYF.

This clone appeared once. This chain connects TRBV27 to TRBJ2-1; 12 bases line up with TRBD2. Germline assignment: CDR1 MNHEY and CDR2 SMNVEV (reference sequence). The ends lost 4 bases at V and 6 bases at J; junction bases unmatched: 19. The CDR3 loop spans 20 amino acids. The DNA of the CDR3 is TGTGCCAGCAGTTCACTCACTAGCGGGGGGCCCCGGAATACTCGCAATGAGCAGTTCTTC. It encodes CASSSLTSGGPRNTRNEQFF.

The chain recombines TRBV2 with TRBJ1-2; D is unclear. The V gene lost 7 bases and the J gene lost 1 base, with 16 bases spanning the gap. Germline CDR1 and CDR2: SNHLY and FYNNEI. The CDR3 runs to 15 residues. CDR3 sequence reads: CASKLVALYNYGYTF. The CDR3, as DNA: TGTGCCAGCAAGTTAGTTGCCTTATATAACTATGGCTACACCTTC. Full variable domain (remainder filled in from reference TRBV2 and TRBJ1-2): EPEVTQTPSHQVTQMGQEVILRCVPISNHLYFYWYRQILGQKVEFLVSFYNNEISEKSEIFDDQFSVERPDGSNFTLKIRSTKLEDSAMYFCASKLVALYNYGYTFGSGTRLTVV.

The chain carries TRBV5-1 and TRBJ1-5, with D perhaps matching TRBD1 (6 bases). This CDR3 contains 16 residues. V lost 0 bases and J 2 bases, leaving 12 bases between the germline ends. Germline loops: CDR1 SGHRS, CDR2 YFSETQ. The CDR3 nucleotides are TGCGCCAGCAGCTTGGTGGGGGGGGCTGGCAATCAGCCCCAGCATTTT. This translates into CASSLVGGAGNQPQHF.

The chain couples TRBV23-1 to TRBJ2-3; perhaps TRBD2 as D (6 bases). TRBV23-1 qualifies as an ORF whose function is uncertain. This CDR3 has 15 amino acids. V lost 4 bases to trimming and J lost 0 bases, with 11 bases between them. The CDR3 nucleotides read TGCGCCAGCAGTCGGAGGGTATCTAGCACAGATACGCAGTATTTT. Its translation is CASSRRVSSTDTQYF.

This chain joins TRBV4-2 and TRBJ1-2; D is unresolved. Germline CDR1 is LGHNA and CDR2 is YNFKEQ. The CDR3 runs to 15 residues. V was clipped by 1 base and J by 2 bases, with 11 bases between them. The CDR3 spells CASSQGGGSNYGYTF. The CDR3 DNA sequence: TGTGCCAGCAGCCAAGGTGGAGGTTCCAACTATGGCTACACCTTC.

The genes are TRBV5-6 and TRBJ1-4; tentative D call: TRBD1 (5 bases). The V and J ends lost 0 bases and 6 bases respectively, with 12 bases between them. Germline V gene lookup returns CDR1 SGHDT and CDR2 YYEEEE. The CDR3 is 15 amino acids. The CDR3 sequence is CASSLARRVDEKLFF. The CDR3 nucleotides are TGTGCCAGCAGCTTGGCCCGCAGGGTAGATGAAAAACTGTTTTTT.

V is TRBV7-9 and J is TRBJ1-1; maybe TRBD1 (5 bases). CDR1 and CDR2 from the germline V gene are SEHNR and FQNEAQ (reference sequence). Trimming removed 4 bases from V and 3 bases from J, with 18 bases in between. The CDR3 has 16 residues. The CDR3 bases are TGTGCCAGCAGCTCGACCCCAGGACAAGCCCACACTGAAGCTTTCTTT. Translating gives CASSSTPGQAHTEAFF.

DNA for the CDR3: TGTGCCTGGAGCGAACAGGGGTCCTGGAATGAAAAACTGTTTTTT. This codes for CAWSEQGSWNEKLFF. The chain couples TRBV30 to TRBJ1-4; 7 bases are a match to TRBD1. The CDR3 is made up of 15 amino acids. The germline V gene has CDR1 GTSNPN and CDR2 SVGIG (reference sequence). V lost 3 bases to trimming and J lost 5 bases; unmatched junction nucleotides: 9.

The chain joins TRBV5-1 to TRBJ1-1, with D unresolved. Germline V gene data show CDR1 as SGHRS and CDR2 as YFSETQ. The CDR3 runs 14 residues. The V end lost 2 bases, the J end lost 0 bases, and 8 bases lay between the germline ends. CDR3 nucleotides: TGCGCCAGCAGCTTTCGGAGGGTGAACACTGAAGCTTTCTTT. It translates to CASSFRRVNTEAFF. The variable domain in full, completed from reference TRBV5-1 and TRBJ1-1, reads KAGVTQTPRYLIKTRGQQVTLSCSPISGHRSVSWYQQTPGQGLQFLFEYFSETQRNKGNFPGRFSGRQFSNSRSEMNVSTLELGDSALYLCASSFRRVNTEAFFGQGTRLTVV.

CDR3 in amino acids: CASSYVGQGADTQYF. CDR3 in DNA: TGTGCCAGCAGTTACGTAGGACAGGGGGCAGATACGCAGTATTTT. This rearrangement joins TRBV6-5 to TRBJ2-3, with 10 nucleotides matching TRBD1. Germline CDR1 reads MNHEY; CDR2 reads SVGAGI. V gave up 2 bases and J gave up 4 bases; unmatched junction bases: 3. The CDR3 consists of 15 residues.